The 21 T cell receptor beta chains in this list originate from one sample, sequenced in a study of cytomegalovirus exposure and HLA in healthy donors. PCR employed 60 Vbeta and 13 Jbeta primers. Clones were read by immunoSEQ multiplex PCR, and TCRdb kept only the in-frame ones, dropping some. The sample shows 100,000 or so clones, around 80% of them seen only once. Sequencing was done on a sample of PBMCs. These receptors all come from a man in his forties or fifties in good health and CMV-seronegative.

The V call is TRBV18, the J call TRBJ1-1, with TRBD1 as a possible D gene (6 bases). Germline CDR1 reads KGHSH; CDR2 reads LQKENI. CDR3 length equals 13 residues. V was shortened by 6 bases and J by 1 base, with 9 bases between the two germline ends. CDR3 sequence reads: CASSSGQNTEAFF. For the CDR3, the DNA is TGTGCCAGCTCGTCGGGACAGAACACTGAAGCTTTCTTT.

V gene TRBV5-1 combines with J gene TRBJ1-1, with 11 bases lining up with TRBD1. Germline-derived CDR1 and CDR2 are SGHRS and YFSETQ. V shed 5 bases and J 3 bases; nucleotides not matched to a gene: 9. This CDR3 is 16 amino acids long. The CDR3 DNA reads as TGCGCCAGCAGAACTTTTCCGGGACAGGGGGACACTGAAGCTTTCTTT. Translation: CASRTFPGQGDTEAFF.

The rearrangement uses TRBV9 and TRBJ2-7; 9 bases fit TRBD1. The CDR3 runs to 16 residues. The germline V gene has CDR1 SGDLS and CDR2 YYNGEE. With V trimmed by 0 bases and J by 2 bases, 6 bases remained unmatched. DNA of the CDR3: TGTGCCAGCAGCGTAGCCGGGACAGGGCTTCCCTACGAGCAGTACTTC. Amino acids: CASSVAGTGLPYEQYF.

DNA for the CDR3: TGTGCCTGGAGCACCGGGACACTGAACACCGGGGAGCTGTTTTTT. Encoded protein: CAWSTGTLNTGELFF. The chain joins TRBV30 to TRBJ2-2; perhaps TRBD1 as D (6 bases). The CDR3 length is 15 residues. The germline CDR1 and CDR2 sequences are GTSNPN and SVGIG (reference sequence). Between the trimmed V and J ends, which lost 3 bases and 1 base, there was a span of 12 bases.

This chain uses TRBV7-9 with TRBJ1-4, with 10 bases lining up with TRBD1. The CDR3 runs to 15 residues. J lost 7 bases, V lost 3 bases, and 5 bases had no gene match. The germline gives CDR1 SEHNR, CDR2 FQNEAQ (reference sequence). CDR3 nucleotides: TGTGCCAGCAGCTTGGGGACAGGGGTTATTGAAAAACTGTTTTTT. Translating it yields CASSLGTGVIEKLFF.

V is TRBV19 and J is TRBJ2-7; a possible D gene is TRBD2 (6 bases). Germline V gene sequence: CDR1 LNHDA, CDR2 SQIVND (reference sequence). The CDR3 has 16 amino acids. V was shortened by 5 bases and J by 1 base, with 18 bases between the two germline ends. The CDR3 region is CASSPWTGSSSYEQYF. CDR3 coding DNA: TGTGCCAGTAGTCCGTGGACCGGGAGTTCATCCTACGAGCAGTACTTC. The whole variable domain, remainder taken from reference TRBV19 and TRBJ2-7, is DGGITQSPKYLFRKEGQNVTLSCEQNLNHDAMYWYRQDPGQGLRLIYYSQIVNDFQKGDIAEGYSVSREKKESFPLTVTSAQKNPTAFYLCASSPWTGSSSYEQYFGPGTRLTVT.

This clone occurred a few times. The chain couples TRBV19 to TRBJ1-4; 7 bases are shared with TRBD1. Looked up from germline, CDR1 is LNHDA and CDR2 is SQIVND (reference sequence). The CDR3 runs 15 residues. Unmatched junction bases numbered 11, after V lost 6 bases and J lost 7 bases. The CDR3 nucleotides are TGTGCCAGTAGCCTTGACAGGGCCGTAGGTGAAAAACTGTTTTTT. Protein: CASSLDRAVGEKLFF. Using reference TRBV19 and TRBJ1-4 for the parts outside the CDR3, the full variable domain is DGGITQSPKYLFRKEGQNVTLSCEQNLNHDAMYWYRQDPGQGLRLIYYSQIVNDFQKGDIAEGYSVSREKKESFPLTVTSAQKNPTAFYLCASSLDRAVGEKLFFGSGTQLSVL.

The chain employs TRBV5-1 and TRBJ2-5; 10 nucleotides match TRBD2. V was clipped by 0 bases and J by 4 bases; unmatched bases: 3. From germline, CDR1 is SGHRS and CDR2 YFSETQ. The CDR3 is made up of 15 amino acids. CDR3: CASSLASGGGETQYF. The CDR3 DNA follows: TGCGCCAGCAGCTTGGCGAGCGGGGGGGGAGAGACCCAGTACTTC.

This rearrangement joins TRBV6-5 to TRBJ1-4; 7 nucleotides align to TRBD1. The CDR3 runs to 14 residues. Germline-derived CDR1 and CDR2 are MNHEY and SVGAGI. Trimming cost V 2 bases and J 8 bases; bases outside gene matches: 5. CDR3 region: CASSYGQAAEKLFF. The CDR3 DNA is TGTGCCAGCAGTTACGGACAGGCGGCCGAAAAACTGTTTTTT.

This clone has a handful of counts. The rearrangement joins TRBV15 to TRBJ1-2, with 9 bases aligning to TRBD1. The CDR3 length is 16 residues. Trimming at V came to 1 base and at J to 7 bases, leaving 10 bases not matched to a gene. Germline-derived CDR1 and CDR2 are LNHNV and YYDKDF (reference sequence). The CDR3 DNA sequence: TGTGCCACCAGCAGAGTTCTTATGGGGACAGGGTCTGGCTACACCTTC. It encodes CATSRVLMGTGSGYTF.

The chain uses TRBV6-4 and TRBJ1-5; 7 bases are shared with TRBD1. The V gene end was trimmed by 3 bases and the J gene end by 1 base; junction bases not matched to a gene: 3. Germline loops: CDR1 MRHNA, CDR2 SNTAGT. The CDR3 runs 15 residues. The CDR3, as DNA: TGTGCCAGCAGTGAACAGGGGCTGAGCAATCAGCCCCAGCATTTT. Its translation: CASSEQGLSNQPQHF.

The chain couples TRBV5-4 to TRBJ2-7; 8 nucleotides agree with TRBD1. CDR3 size: 15 residues. Per germline, CDR1 SGHNT and CDR2 YYREEE (reference sequence). The V segment lost 4 bases and the J segment 4 bases; nucleotides outside the gene matches: 10. For the CDR3, the DNA is TGTGCCAGCAGCCATCCAGAGACAGGGGAATACGAGCAGTACTTC. The encoded protein is CASSHPETGEYEQYF. The full variable domain, completed using reference TRBV5-4 and TRBJ2-7, is ETGVTQSPTHLIKTRGQQVTLRCSSQSGHNTVSWYQQALGQGPQFIFQYYREEENGRGNFPPRFSGLQFPNYSSELNVNALELDDSALYLCASSHPETGEYEQYFGPGTRLTVT.

V and J are TRBV7-8 and TRBJ2-7; D is possibly TRBD1 (6 bases). The CDR3 has 15 residues. Trimming shortened V by 1 base and J by 4 bases, and 14 bases separated the two germline ends. CDR1 is SGHVS and CDR2 is FQNEAQ in the germline V gene. The CDR3 loop is CASSLGTGTKYEQYF. The CDR3 DNA reads as TGTGCCAGCAGCTTAGGCACCGGGACAAAGTACGAGCAGTACTTC.

This chain connects TRBV4-2 to TRBJ1-4; D call uncertain. The CDR3 contains 15 residues. V lost 1 base to trimming and J lost 0 bases, with 6 bases between them. Germline CDR1 is LGHNA and CDR2 is YNFKEQ. DNA of the CDR3: TGTGCCAGCAGCCAAGTCCGAGCAACTAATGAAAAACTGTTTTTT. This gives the protein CASSQVRATNEKLFF.

The genes are TRBV5-1 and TRBJ1-5; D remains ambiguous. CDR1 is SGHRS and CDR2 is YFSETQ in the germline V gene. The CDR3 length is 15 residues. Trimming removed 1 base at V and 3 bases at J, with 11 bases between. CDR3 bases: TGCGCCAGCAGCTTGACGGGTCTCCCCAATCAGCCCCAGCATTTT. This gives the protein CASSLTGLPNQPQHF.

The genes are TRBV7-2 and TRBJ2-1; 10 bases are shared with TRBD2. Germline assignment: CDR1 SGHTA and CDR2 FQGNSA. The V gene end was trimmed by 1 base and the J gene end by 3 bases; junction bases not matched to a gene: 3. The CDR3 covers 16 residues. The CDR3 DNA is TGTGCCAGCAGCTTAGAAGGGACTAGCGTCTACAATGAGCAGTTCTTC. Its protein product is CASSLEGTSVYNEQFF.

The DNA for the CDR3 is TGTGCCAGTAGTATCTTGCGGGGGGCTGCCTACAATGAGCAGTTCTTC. This encodes CASSILRGAAYNEQFF. The chain is built from TRBV19 and TRBJ2-1; 8 nucleotides agree with TRBD2. The CDR3 extends over 16 amino acids. With 3 bases clipped from V and 2 bases from J, the junction kept 6 bases outside the gene matches. Germline V gene data show CDR1 as LNHDA and CDR2 as SQIVND (reference sequence).

The chain uses TRBV29-1 and TRBJ2-3; 9 bases fit TRBD1. V trimming: 6 bases; J trimming: 4 bases; junction bases outside the gene matches: 5. The germline V gene encodes CDR1 SQVTM and CDR2 ANQGSEA. The CDR3 covers 13 residues. In DNA, the CDR3 is TGCAGCGTGGGACAGGGTGGCGCAGATACGCAGTATTTT. Translating it yields CSVGQGGADTQYF.

The rearrangement joins TRBV6-5 to TRBJ2-5; 10 bases map to TRBD1. V dropped 4 bases and J dropped 4; count of bases not matched to a gene: 0. Germline-derived CDR1 and CDR2 are MNHEY and SVGAGI. This CDR3 region has 13 residues. The DNA for the CDR3 is TGTGCCAGCAGTTGGGACAGGGGAGAGACCCAGTACTTC. Its protein product is CASSWDRGETQYF.

CDR3 protein: CASSNLTRGNEKLFF. As DNA, the CDR3 is TGTGCCAGCAGTAACTTGACTCGAGGGAATGAAAAACTGTTTTTT. The gene calls are TRBV28 and TRBJ1-4; D is unclear. The germline V gene has CDR1 MDHEN and CDR2 SYDVKM. Between the trimmed V and J ends, which lost 5 bases and 5 bases, there was a span of 15 bases. This CDR3 is 15 amino acids long.

This clone has only a few counts. This chain connects TRBV11-2 to TRBJ2-7; the match to TRBD1 covers 7 bases. CDR1 and CDR2 from the germline V gene are SGHAT and FQNNGV. The CDR3 has 15 amino acids. V was pared by 1 base and J by 2 bases, with 5 bases of the junction left unmatched. The CDR3 sequence is CASSLVRGNPYEQYF. The CDR3 DNA reads as TGTGCCAGCAGCTTAGTCAGGGGGAATCCCTACGAGCAGTACTTC.